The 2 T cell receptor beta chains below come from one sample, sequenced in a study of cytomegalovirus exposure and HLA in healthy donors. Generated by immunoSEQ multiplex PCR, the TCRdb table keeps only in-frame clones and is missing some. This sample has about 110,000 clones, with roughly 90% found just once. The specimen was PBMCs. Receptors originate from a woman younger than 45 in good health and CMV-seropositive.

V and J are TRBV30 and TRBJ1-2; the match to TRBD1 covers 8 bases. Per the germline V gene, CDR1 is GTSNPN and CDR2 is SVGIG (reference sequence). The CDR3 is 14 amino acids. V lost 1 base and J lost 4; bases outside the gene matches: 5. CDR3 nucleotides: TGTGCCTGGAGTGAGGGACAGGACCCCTATGGCTACACCTTC. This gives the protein CAWSEGQDPYGYTF.

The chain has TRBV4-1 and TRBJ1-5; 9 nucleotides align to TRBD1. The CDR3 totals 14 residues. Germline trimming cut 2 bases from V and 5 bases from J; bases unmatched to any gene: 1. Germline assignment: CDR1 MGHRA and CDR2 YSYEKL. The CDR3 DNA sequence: TGCGCCAGCAGCCAAACAGGGGGCGATCAGCCCCAGCATTTT. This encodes CASSQTGGDQPQHF.